These 15 T cell receptor beta chains share one sample of origin, sequenced in a study of T cell responses to AZD1222 COVID-19 vaccine. Measured with immunoSEQ multiplex PCR; TCRdb has only the in-frame clones, and not every one. The sample yields approximately 140,000 clones, under 95% seen once. The source material was peripheral blood, sampled on day 0 of MenACWY control vaccination. The receptors shown here come from an adult in good health.

J is TRBJ1-2 and V is TRBV12-3 or TRBV12-4; D not resolved. CDR3 length: 13 amino acids. V lost 7 bases and J 8 bases, leaving 17 bases between the germline ends. CDR3 DNA: TGTGCCAGCAACCTAGGAAGGGTCGACGGCTACACCTTC. Its translation: CASNLGRVDGYTF.

V is TRBV15 and J is TRBJ1-2; D possibly corresponds to TRBD1 (5 bases). V gave up 5 bases and J gave up 5 bases, with 12 bases separating them. Germline CDR1 reads LNHNV; CDR2 reads YYDKDF (reference sequence). This CDR3 is built from 13 residues. The CDR3 nucleotides read TGTGCCACCAGCCTGACGGGGGAATATGGCTACACCTTC. This sequence encodes CATSLTGEYGYTF.

The count of this clone is one. The chain combines TRBV19 with TRBJ1-2, with D unclear. V lost 9 bases to trimming and J lost 0 bases, with 8 bases between them. This CDR3 contains 12 residues. The germline V gene encodes CDR1 LNHDA and CDR2 SQIVND (reference sequence). The DNA for the CDR3 is TGTGCCAGCGGGATAGCTAACTATGGCTACACCTTC. It codes for CASGIANYGYTF.

This clone was seen only a few times. The V and J genes are TRBV7-9 and TRBJ2-2; possible D gene TRBD1, 6 bases. V lost 7 bases to trimming and J lost 6 bases, with 15 bases between them. Per the germline V gene, CDR1 is SEHNR and CDR2 is FQNEAQ (reference sequence). The length of the CDR3 is 14 residues. CDR3: CASTTGWGAGELFF. CDR3 bases: TGTGCCAGCACAACAGGGTGGGGCGCCGGGGAGCTGTTTTTT.

The sample holds a few counts of this clone. At one of its ends the junction is not consistent with the germline gene, which may arise from a read error. This chain connects TRBV11-1 to TRBJ2-3, with 8 nucleotides matching TRBD2. The CDR3 loop spans 14 amino acids. The germline gives CDR1 SGHAT, CDR2 FQDESV (reference sequence). The CDR3 spells CASSTTRLPGGRNF. The DNA of the CDR3 is TGTGCCAGCAGCACTACCCGGCTACCGGGGGGGAGGAATTTT.

In its sample, this clone was seen once. The CDR3 loop is CASSILPGQGNTIYF. In nucleotides, the CDR3 is TGTGCCAGTAGTATCCTTCCTGGACAGGGAAACACCATATATTTT. The rearrangement links TRBV19 to TRBJ1-3; possible D gene TRBD1, 6 bases. Deletions cut 3 bases from V and 4 bases from J, with 13 bases between. The CDR3 spans 15 residues. Germline V gene sequence: CDR1 LNHDA, CDR2 SQIVND (reference sequence).

V usage is TRBV5-4 and J usage is TRBJ1-2, with D possibly being TRBD1 (6 bases). The CDR3 is 15 amino acids. The V and J ends lost 4 bases and 4 bases respectively, with 17 bases between them. CDR1 is SGHNT, CDR2 YYREEE, per germline (reference sequence). In nucleotides, the CDR3 is TGTGCCAGCAGCCTTGGACAGCCTATGGGCTATGGCTACACCTTC. As protein: CASSLGQPMGYGYTF.

J is TRBJ2-5 and V is TRBV5-1, with D tentatively TRBD1 (7 bases). Per the germline V gene, CDR1 is SGHRS and CDR2 is YFSETQ. The V end lost 4 bases, the J end lost 2 bases, and 18 bases lay between the germline ends. This CDR3 has 16 residues. CDR3 DNA sequence: TGCGCCAGCAGCCCGCAGTGGGGGGACAGACAAGAGACCCAGTACTTC. Amino acid sequence: CASSPQWGDRQETQYF. The entire variable domain, with the rest obtained from reference TRBV5-1 and TRBJ2-5, is as follows: KAGVTQTPRYLIKTRGQQVTLSCSPISGHRSVSWYQQTPGQGLQFLFEYFSETQRNKGNFPGRFSGRQFSNSRSEMNVSTLELGDSALYLCASSPQWGDRQETQYFGPGTRLLVL.

The J gene is TRBJ1-5, the V gene TRBV18, with D hard to call. This CDR3 is built from 13 residues. V gave up 6 bases and J gave up 3 bases, with 9 bases separating them. Looked up from germline, CDR1 is KGHSH and CDR2 is LQKENI. The CDR3 sequence: CASSSGFNQPQHF. CDR3 in DNA: TGTGCCAGCTCGTCAGGATTCAATCAGCCCCAGCATTTT. The full variable domain, rest sourced from reference TRBV18 and TRBJ1-5, is NAGVMQNPRHLVRRRGQEARLRCSPMKGHSHVYWYRQLPEEGLKFMVYLQKENIIDESGMPKERFSAEFPKEGPSILRIQQVVRGDSAAYFCASSSGFNQPQHFGDGTRLSIL.

This rearrangement joins TRBV7-6 to TRBJ2-3; 11 bases fit TRBD2. The CDR3 is made up of 16 amino acids. V gave up 5 bases and J gave up 2 bases; unmatched junction bases: 6. The germline V gene encodes CDR1 SGHVS and CDR2 FNYEAQ. The CDR3 DNA is TGTGCCAGCAGCCAGGGACTAGCGGAGCCCACAGATACGCAGTATTTT. Its protein product is CASSQGLAEPTDTQYF.

This clone appeared once. Other nucleotide sequences from this sample produce the same CDR3. The V and J genes are TRBV7-9 and TRBJ1-1; a possible D gene is TRBD1 (6 bases). CDR1 and CDR2 (germline): SEHNR, FQNEAQ (reference sequence). The V gene lost 3 bases and the J gene lost 3 bases, with 8 bases spanning the gap. The CDR3 contains 13 residues. For the CDR3, the DNA is TGTGCCAGCAGCTTGGGGGGCCACACTGAAGCTTTCTTT. It is translated as CASSLGGHTEAFF. Full variable domain (remainder filled in from reference TRBV7-9 and TRBJ1-1): DTGVSQNPRHKITKRGQNVTFRCDPISEHNRLYWYRQTLGQGPEFLTYFQNEAQLEKSRLLSDRFSAERPKGSFSTLEIQRTEQGDSAMYLCASSLGGHTEAFFGQGTRLTVV.

The rearrangement uses TRBV15 and TRBJ2-3; D may be TRBD2 (6 bases). This CDR3 comprises 16 residues. Germline CDR1 reads LNHNV; CDR2 reads YYDKDF (reference sequence). With 2 bases removed from V and 2 bases from J, the gap between germline ends came to 14 bases. The DNA of the CDR3 is TGTGCCACCAGCAGATCCGGGGGACCGCACACAGATACGCAGTATTTT. It encodes CATSRSGGPHTDTQYF.

The rearrangement uses TRBV5-4 and TRBJ1-1; TRBD1 is a possible D gene (5 bases). V gave up 5 bases and J gave up 3 bases, with 11 bases separating them. Germline CDR1 and CDR2: SGHNT and YYREEE (reference sequence). The CDR3 length is 13 residues. The CDR3 coding sequence is TGTGCCAGCAGTGTGCCGGGGGACACTGAAGCTTTCTTT. As protein: CASSVPGDTEAFF.

This chain links TRBV2 with TRBJ2-5; D gene ambiguous. CDR1 and CDR2 from the germline V gene are SNHLY and FYNNEI. The CDR3 consists of 15 residues. The ends were cut back, 3 bases at V and 1 base at J, with 12 bases in the middle. CDR3 DNA sequence: TGTGCCAGCAGTGATCAAAAGGGCAGCCAAGAGACCCAGTACTTC. Translated: CASSDQKGSQETQYF.

The chain recombines TRBV19 with TRBJ1-2; D gene uncertain. The germline gives CDR1 LNHDA, CDR2 SQIVND (reference sequence). V dropped 10 bases and J dropped 4 bases, with 10 bases sitting between them. The CDR3 runs 11 residues. CDR3 loop: CATTEAYGYTF. The CDR3 DNA reads TGTGCCACAACAGAAGCCTATGGCTACACCTTC.